A selection of T cell receptor beta chains follows, all from one sample in a study of T-cell reconstitution after alpha-beta-depleted transplantation in children. Via MiXCR, TCRdb re-called the PCR reads, giving one row per CDR3 protein. The sample yields more than 500,000 distinct CDR3 sequences, over 10% seen once. The sample consisted of PBMCs, mostly from graft donor cells, taken 180 days after TCRalphabeta/CD19-depleted stem cell transplant. The receptors stem from a female patient aged 2-9 years who had a stem cell transplant for aplastic anemia, so the T cells may come from the graft donor. Both conserved end residues are part of each CDR3. The order of the fields is D gene, clone size, V gene, J gene, CDR3 DNA, CDR3 protein. The D gene is left open where the match is weak. Some rows mark clone size as missing; the rest say once, few, many or name a class of expanded clone.

TRBD2	few	TRBV20-1	TRBJ2-5	TGCAGTGCCCCGAGGAGCGGGAGTGCGGAGACCCAGTACTTC	CSAPRSGSAETQYF
TRBD1	many	TRBV7-8	TRBJ2-2	TGTGCCAGCAGCCGTGGGACAGCCGGGGAGCTGTTTTTT	CASSRGTAGELFF
.	many	TRBV29-1	TRBJ2-1	TGCAGCGTTGAAGTAGGATTCCTACGGTCCCACAATGAGCAGTTCTTC	CSVEVGFLRSHNEQFF
.	.	TRBV5-5	TRBJ1-1	TGTGCCAGCAGCTTGGCCACAGCAGTTTCCATGAACACTGAAGCTTTCTTT	CASSLATAVSMNTEAFF
TRBD1	many	TRBV10-3	TRBJ1-2	TGTGCCATCAGTGAGACCTGGGACAGGGGATATGGCTACACCTTC	CAISETWDRGYGYTF
.	.	TRBV7-2	TRBJ2-1	TGTGCCAGCAGACCAGGCCTCTGGGAAAGCGATGAGCAGTTCTTC	CASRPGLWESDEQFF
.	.	TRBV4-1	TRBJ2-3	TGCGCCAGCAGCCAAGAATCCCCAGGACTCGGCACAGATACGCAGTATTTT	CASSQESPGLGTDTQYF
.	few	TRBV12-3/TRBV12-4	TRBJ1-1	TGTGCCAGCACCATGGGGCCCCCGGGACTGGGAAACACTGAAGCTTTCTTT	CASTMGPPGLGNTEAFF
TRBD1	few	TRBV5-1	TRBJ2-3	TGCGCCAGCAGCCCTGGGACAGGGGGAGATACGCAGTATTTT	CASSPGTGGDTQYF
.	many	TRBV7-7	TRBJ2-5	TGTGCCAGCAGCTTAGCGGGTGTCCAAGAGACCCAGTACTTC	CASSLAGVQETQYF
.	few	TRBV28	TRBJ2-1	TGTGCCAGCAGTTCGGCTAGCGCCCGTATCGATGAGCAGTTCTTC	CASSSASARIDEQFF
TRBD1	few	TRBV27	TRBJ2-7	TGTGCCAGCAGTTTAAAAGGGACAGGGTGGAGGGAGCAGTACTTC	CASSLKGTGWREQYF
TRBD1	few	TRBV28	TRBJ2-7	TGTGCCAGCAGTTTAAGTTTTAATGGTGGGTGGGGACAGGGGTTCTACGAGCAGTACTTC	CASSLSFNGGWGQGFYEQYF
.	.	TRBV30	TRBJ2-3	TGTGCCTGGAGGGGCCCCGATGGGAATCGCACAGATACGCAGTATTTT	CAWRGPDGNRTDTQYF
TRBD2	few	TRBV29-1	TRBJ2-7	TGCAGCGCACTAGCGGGAGCGGGGGAGCAGTACTTC	CSALAGAGEQYF
TRBD2	few	TRBV12-3/TRBV12-4	TRBJ2-1	TGTGCCAGCAACCGACTAGCGCCCTCCTACAATGAGCAGTTCTTC	CASNRLAPSYNEQFF
TRBD2	few	TRBV10-3	TRBJ2-7	TGTGCCATCAGTGAGTCGGGAGGGCAGGGCGGCGAGCAGTACTTC	CAISESGGQGGEQYF
.	many	TRBV28	TRBJ2-1	TGTGCCAGCAATTTGCTGGGGGTGGGACAAGACAATGAGCAGTTCTTC	CASNLLGVGQDNEQFF
.	.	TRBV7-8	TRBJ1-1	TGTGCCAGCAGCTCCCCGCGAGGGGAGAATGCTTTCTTT	CASSSPRGENAFF
TRBD1	.	TRBV19	TRBJ1-2	TGTGCCAGTCTAGGGACAGGCCTCTATGGCTACACCTTC	CASLGTGLYGYTF
TRBD1	.	TRBV6-4	TRBJ1-1	TGTGCCAGCAGTGGGCCCGGGACAGGGCTCGTTCTCCACACTGAAGCTTTCTTT	CASSGPGTGLVLHTEAFF
.	many	TRBV29-1	TRBJ2-5	TGCAGCGTTGAGGGCGGAAGCCTGGGGGGAGAGACCCAGTACTTC	CSVEGGSLGGETQYF
TRBD1	few	TRBV12-3/TRBV12-4	TRBJ1-2	TGTGCCAGCACCGGGACAGGGTTCGGTAACTATGGCTACACCTTC	CASTGTGFGNYGYTF
TRBD2	few	TRBV29-1	TRBJ2-1	TGCAGCGTTCTCGGGACTAGCGGGATCAATGAGCAGTTCTTC	CSVLGTSGINEQFF
.	few	TRBV12-3/TRBV12-4	TRBJ1-1	TGTGCCAGCGACCAGGGGATCGGCACTGAAGCTTTCTTT	CASDQGIGTEAFF
.	many	TRBV20-1	TRBJ2-7	TGCAGTGCTAGAGAGTGGACACCCCGCTCCTACGAGCAGTACTTC	CSAREWTPRSYEQYF
TRBD1	few	TRBV6-5	TRBJ1-3	TGTGCCAGCAGTTACCTCAGGACAGGGGGTGGAAACACCATATATTTT	CASSYLRTGGGNTIYF
TRBD1	.	TRBV5-4	TRBJ2-7	TGTGCCATCAGCTTGGGACAGGGGATCTACGAGCAGTACTTC	CAISLGQGIYEQYF
.	.	TRBV3-1	TRBJ2-1	TGTGCCAGCAGCCGGACAGATCGACCCTACAATGAGCAGTTCTTC	CASSRTDRPYNEQFF
.	.	TRBV28	TRBJ2-2	TGTGCCAGCAGTTTAAGAGTGGGTGTTGCCGGGGAGCTGTTTTTT	CASSLRVGVAGELFF
.	few	TRBV7-2	TRBJ2-1	TGTGCCAGCGCGGGACACGGCTCCTACAATGAGCAGTTCTTC	CASAGHGSYNEQFF
.	.	TRBV7-9	TRBJ1-2	TGTGCCAGCCGCGGGGGAGCGGTTCACTATGGCTACACCTTC	CASRGGAVHYGYTF
TRBD2	few	TRBV9	TRBJ2-7	TGTGCCAGCAGCGACGCTAGCGGGGTGGTCGACGAGCAGTACTTC	CASSDASGVVDEQYF
TRBD2	.	TRBV20-1	TRBJ2-1	TGCAGTGCTAGCACCGGGAGGCACAATGAGCAGTTCTTC	CSASTGRHNEQFF
TRBD1	few	TRBV4-3	TRBJ1-1	TGCGCCAGCAGCCTTCGACGTATGGGCAGGGGGGCTTTCTTT	CASSLRRMGRGAFF
TRBD1	.	TRBV24-1	TRBJ2-1	TGTGCCACCAGTGATTCCGGGACAGTCTCCTACAATGAGCAGTTCTTC	CATSDSGTVSYNEQFF
.	few	TRBV10-3	TRBJ2-2	TGTGCCATCAGTGCTCAGAACACCGGGGAGCTGTTTTTT	CAISAQNTGELFF
TRBD1	.	TRBV6-2/TRBV6-3	TRBJ2-2	TGTGCCAGCAGCGGACAGGGGTACACCGGGGAGCTGTTTTTT	CASSGQGYTGELFF
.	few	TRBV6-2/TRBV6-3	TRBJ2-1	TGTGCCAGCAGTTCCTCCGCTAGTCCCTACAATGAGCAGTTCTTC	CASSSSASPYNEQFF
TRBD1	.	TRBV7-2	TRBJ2-1	TGTGCCAGCAGACGCACAGGGGTCAGGTTCAATGAGCAGTTCTTC	CASRRTGVRFNEQFF
.	.	TRBV7-9	TRBJ2-5	TGTGCCAGCAGCTTATTCTACGAGGAGACCCAGTACTTC	CASSLFYEETQYF
TRBD2	many	TRBV20-1	TRBJ2-3	TGCAGTGCTAGAGAAAGCGGGAGAACTAGCACAGATACGCAGTATTTT	CSARESGRTSTDTQYF
TRBD1	few	TRBV20-1	TRBJ1-5	TGCAGTGCTAGGACAGGGGGCGTAACAAATCAGCCCCAGCATTTT	CSARTGGVTNQPQHF
TRBD1	.	TRBV19	TRBJ2-7	TGTGCCAGTCAGGCCCGGGACAGCTCCTACGAGCAGTACTTC	CASQARDSSYEQYF
.	.	TRBV5-1	TRBJ2-2	TGCGCCAGCAGCCAGGGACACTTGAACCCCGGGGAGCTGTTTTTT	CASSQGHLNPGELFF
.	.	TRBV20-1	TRBJ2-7	TGCAGTTCTAGGTACTCCCCGGGATCTACCTACGAGCAGTACTTC	CSSRYSPGSTYEQYF
.	.	TRBV27	TRBJ2-3	TGTGCCAGCAGTTTCAGCACAGGATTCACAGATACGCAGTATTTT	CASSFSTGFTDTQYF
TRBD1	.	TRBV9	TRBJ2-1	TGTGCCAGCAGCCCTCGGACAGGGCTCCATAAAGTCGATGAGCAGTTCTTC	CASSPRTGLHKVDEQFF
.	many	TRBV29-1	TRBJ2-7	TGCAGCGCCACAAGCCTAGACGGCTCCTACGAGCAGTACTTC	CSATSLDGSYEQYF
.	.	TRBV28	TRBJ1-2	TGTGCCAGCAGCCCGACAGCTAACTATGGCTACACCTTC	CASSPTANYGYTF